This passage covers 18 T cell receptor beta chains from one sample sequenced in a study of T cell responses to AZD1222 COVID-19 vaccine. Some clones are missing from TCRdb's copy, which holds only in-frame ones; the method was immunoSEQ multiplex PCR. Of approximately 120,000 clones in the sample, over 75% were seen once. Here the sequenced sample was peripheral blood, taken on day 0 of AZD1222 vaccination. The receptor set was obtained from an adult in good health.

This clone has just one count. The CDR3 spells CASSLGQGNEKLFF. CDR3 nucleotide sequence: TGTGCCAGCAGCTTAGGGCAGGGTAATGAAAAACTGTTTTTT. The chain carries TRBV11-2 and TRBJ1-4; maybe TRBD1 (5 bases). CDR1 is SGHAT and CDR2 is FQNNGV in the germline V gene. CDR3 length: 14 residues. Deletions cut 1 base from V and 4 bases from J, with 7 bases between.

This chain links TRBV5-6 with TRBJ1-5; D might be TRBD1 (5 bases). The V gene lost 1 base and the J gene lost 6 bases, with 14 bases spanning the gap. This CDR3 has 15 amino acids. Per the germline V gene, CDR1 is SGHDT and CDR2 is YYEEEE. The CDR3 DNA reads as TGTGCCAGCAGCTTGCTGGCCTTGGGGGGTCAGCCCCAGCATTTT. Its protein product is CASSLLALGGQPQHF.

The V and J genes are TRBV19 and TRBJ2-7, with D possibly matching TRBD1 (6 bases). This CDR3 comprises 16 residues. V lost 5 bases and J lost 3, with 20 bases in between. Germline-derived CDR1 and CDR2 are LNHDA and SQIVND (reference sequence). In DNA form, the CDR3 reads TGTGCCAGTAGTTCTACAGGGTCCCGAGGGGGCTACGAGCAGTACTTC. Protein sequence: CASSSTGSRGGYEQYF.

The gene calls are TRBV27 and TRBJ1-2; D gene unclear. V lost 4 bases and J lost 4, with 16 bases in between. This CDR3 region has 15 residues. Germline CDR1 and CDR2: MNHEY and SMNVEV (reference sequence). In DNA form, the CDR3 reads TGTGCCAGCAGTTATAACGGGCCCTTGCCCTATGGCTACACCTTC. Its translation is CASSYNGPLPYGYTF.

This chain links TRBV27 with TRBJ2-5, with TRBD1 matching over 8 bases. V shed 2 bases and J 7 bases; nucleotides not matched to a gene: 12. The length of the CDR3 is 16 residues. The germline gives CDR1 MNHEY, CDR2 SMNVEV (reference sequence). CDR3 sequence reads: CASSLNAGGLRVTQYF. The CDR3, as DNA: TGTGCCAGCAGTTTAAATGCAGGGGGCCTAAGAGTGACCCAGTACTTC.

The rearrangement uses TRBV2 and TRBJ1-6, with D maybe TRBD1 (5 bases). From germline, CDR1 is SNHLY and CDR2 FYNNEI. The CDR3 totals 14 residues. V was clipped by 10 bases and J by 6 bases, with 16 bases between them. In nucleotides, the CDR3 is TGTGCCACCAGACTAACAGACAGTAATTCACCCCTCCACTTT. Its translation: CATRLTDSNSPLHF.

This clone was counted between two and nine times. V and J are TRBV7-2 and TRBJ2-7; TRBD1 is a possible D gene (5 bases). V lost 3 bases to trimming and J lost 2 bases, with 8 bases between them. The CDR3 spans 13 residues. Looked up from germline, CDR1 is SGHTA and CDR2 is FQGNSA. In DNA form, the CDR3 reads TGTGCCAGCAGCTTTAGCAGGGCCTACGAGCAGTACTTC. As protein: CASSFSRAYEQYF.

The V call is TRBV18, the J call TRBJ2-2; D is possibly TRBD1 or TRBD2 (5 bases each). Germline values: CDR1 KGHSH, CDR2 LQKENI. The germline V and J ends were trimmed by 3 bases and 0 bases, with 14 bases remaining between them. CDR3 length: 17 amino acids. Here the CDR3 reads CASSPARDGPNTGELFF. CDR3 nucleotide sequence: TGTGCCAGCTCACCTGCCCGGGACGGTCCGAACACCGGGGAGCTGTTTTTT.

The chain combines TRBV3-1 (or the pseudogene TRBV3-2) with TRBJ1-3; no reliable D call. CDR1 LGHDT and CDR2 YNNKEL come from the germline V gene (reference sequence). The CDR3 spans 16 residues. V lost 4 bases and J lost 2, with 15 bases in between. The CDR3 DNA reads as TGTGCCAGCAGCCCCCCCGGGTTTCGCCCTGGAAACACCATATATTTT. Protein sequence: CASSPPGFRPGNTIYF.

This clone has just one count. The chain links TRBV11-1 to TRBJ2-7; a weak D match, TRBD1 (6 bases). This CDR3 is 14 amino acids long. In germline, CDR1 is SGHAT, CDR2 FQDESV (reference sequence). V lost 4 bases and J 2 bases, leaving 12 bases between the germline ends. The CDR3 region has the DNA TGTGCCAGCAGCTCCCGGGACATGCCCTACGAGCAGTACTTC. It encodes CASSSRDMPYEQYF. The whole variable domain, remainder taken from reference TRBV11-1 and TRBJ2-7, is EAEVAQSPRYKITEKSQAVAFWCDPISGHATLYWYRQILGQGPELLVQFQDESVVDDSQLPKDRFSAERLKGVDSTLKIQPAELGDSAMYLCASSSRDMPYEQYFGPGTRLTVT.

V and J are TRBV5-1 and TRBJ2-3; 15 bases fit TRBD2. Germline V gene sequence: CDR1 SGHRS, CDR2 YFSETQ. The J segment lost 2 bases and the V segment lost 4 bases, leaving 5 bases of the junction unmatched. The CDR3 contains 17 residues. DNA for the CDR3: TGCGCCAGCAGCCCCGGACTAGCGGGGGGGATCACAGATACGCAGTATTTT. Protein product: CASSPGLAGGITDTQYF.

The chain has TRBV28 and TRBJ2-5, with 8 bases matching TRBD1. Unmatched junction bases numbered 6, after V lost 5 bases and J lost 4 bases. The CDR3 totals 14 residues. The germline V gene has CDR1 MDHEN and CDR2 SYDVKM. The DNA of the CDR3 is TGTGCCAGCAGTCCCCTAGACAGGGGAGAGACCCAGTACTTC. The encoded protein is CASSPLDRGETQYF.

The chain joins TRBV29-1 to TRBJ2-5; the D gene is possibly TRBD1 (5 bases). Trimming cost V 6 bases and J 4 bases, with 12 bases left between them. Germline loops: CDR1 SQVTM, CDR2 ANQGSEA. The CDR3 is made up of 12 amino acids. In DNA, the CDR3 is TGCAGCGTCCAGGGCCCCCGAGAGACCCAGTACTTC. It is translated as CSVQGPRETQYF.

The chain combines TRBV19 with TRBJ2-1; tentative D call: TRBD1 (6 bases). Germline CDR1 LNHDA, CDR2 SQIVND (reference sequence). V was clipped by 5 bases and J by 9 bases, with 20 bases between them. CDR3 length: 15 residues. CDR3 sequence reads: CASSARDTPRGEQFF. The CDR3 DNA follows: TGTGCCAGTAGTGCCCGGGACACGCCTAGAGGTGAGCAGTTCTTC.

This clone was recorded once. The chain combines TRBV19 with TRBJ1-2; TRBD1 might be the D (6 bases). The CDR3 extends over 13 amino acids. With 5 bases removed from V and 4 bases from J, the gap between germline ends came to 11 bases. The germline V gene encodes CDR1 LNHDA and CDR2 SQIVND (reference sequence). DNA of the CDR3: TGTGCCAGTAGTCCGGGGGCCAGCTATGGCTACACCTTC. It is translated as CASSPGASYGYTF.

Only one count was recorded for this clone. This sequence joins TRBV29-1 and TRBJ1-2; D is uncertain. The germline V gene has CDR1 SQVTM and CDR2 ANQGSEA. V was shortened by 1 base and J by 0 bases, with 6 bases between the two germline ends. The CDR3 covers 13 residues. CDR3 nucleotides: TGCAGCGTTGAAGTGGCAGCTAACTATGGCTACACCTTC. Amino acids: CSVEVAANYGYTF.

V and J are TRBV7-9 and TRBJ2-7, with D unclear. This CDR3 comprises 12 residues. Germline CDR1 and CDR2: SEHNR and FQNEAQ (reference sequence). V dropped 6 bases and J dropped 2 bases, with 8 bases sitting between them. The CDR3: CASSKGPYEQYF. In nucleotides, the CDR3 is TGTGCCAGCAGTAAGGGCCCCTACGAGCAGTACTTC.

The V and J genes are TRBV27 and TRBJ2-2; D ambiguous. The CDR3 has 14 residues. Trimming shortened V by 3 bases and J by 4 bases, and 9 bases separated the two germline ends. The V gene's germline CDR1 is MNHEY and CDR2 SMNVEV (reference sequence). The CDR3 DNA follows: TGTGCCAGCAGTTTCCTAGATACCACCGGGGAGCTGTTTTTT. This gives the protein CASSFLDTTGELFF.